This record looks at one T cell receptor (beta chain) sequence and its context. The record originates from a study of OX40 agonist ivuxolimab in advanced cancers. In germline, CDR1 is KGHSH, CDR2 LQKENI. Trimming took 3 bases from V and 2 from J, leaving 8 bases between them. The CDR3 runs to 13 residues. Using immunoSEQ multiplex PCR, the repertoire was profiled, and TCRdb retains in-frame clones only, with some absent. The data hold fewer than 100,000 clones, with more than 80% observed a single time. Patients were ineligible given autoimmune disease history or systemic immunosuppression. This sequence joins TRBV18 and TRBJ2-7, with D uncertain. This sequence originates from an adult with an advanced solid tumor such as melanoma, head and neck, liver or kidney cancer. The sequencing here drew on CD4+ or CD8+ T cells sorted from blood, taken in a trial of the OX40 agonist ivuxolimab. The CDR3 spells CASSPQEPYEQYF. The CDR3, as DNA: TGTGCCAGCTCACCCCAGGAGCCCTACGAGCAGTACTTC.